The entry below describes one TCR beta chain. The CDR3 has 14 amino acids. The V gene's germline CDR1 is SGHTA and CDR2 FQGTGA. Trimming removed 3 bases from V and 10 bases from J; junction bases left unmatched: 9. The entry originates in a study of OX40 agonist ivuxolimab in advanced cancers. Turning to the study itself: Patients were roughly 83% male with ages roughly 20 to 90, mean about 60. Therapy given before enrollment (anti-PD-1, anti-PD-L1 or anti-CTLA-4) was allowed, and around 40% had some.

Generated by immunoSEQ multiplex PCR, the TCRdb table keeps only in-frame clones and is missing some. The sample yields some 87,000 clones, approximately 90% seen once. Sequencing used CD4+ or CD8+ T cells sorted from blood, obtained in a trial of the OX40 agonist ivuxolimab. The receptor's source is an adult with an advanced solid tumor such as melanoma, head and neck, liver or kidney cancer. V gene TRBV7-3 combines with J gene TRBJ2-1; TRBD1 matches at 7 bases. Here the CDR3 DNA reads TGTGCCAGCAGCTTTGGGACCCGACAGGGCGAGCAGTTCTTC. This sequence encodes CASSFGTRQGEQFF. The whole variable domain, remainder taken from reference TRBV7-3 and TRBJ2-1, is GAGVSQTPSNKVTEKGKYVELRCDPISGHTALYWYRQSLGQGPEFLIYFQGTGAADDSGLPNDRFFAVRPEGSVSTLKIQRTERGDSAVYLCASSFGTRQGEQFFGPGTRLTVL.